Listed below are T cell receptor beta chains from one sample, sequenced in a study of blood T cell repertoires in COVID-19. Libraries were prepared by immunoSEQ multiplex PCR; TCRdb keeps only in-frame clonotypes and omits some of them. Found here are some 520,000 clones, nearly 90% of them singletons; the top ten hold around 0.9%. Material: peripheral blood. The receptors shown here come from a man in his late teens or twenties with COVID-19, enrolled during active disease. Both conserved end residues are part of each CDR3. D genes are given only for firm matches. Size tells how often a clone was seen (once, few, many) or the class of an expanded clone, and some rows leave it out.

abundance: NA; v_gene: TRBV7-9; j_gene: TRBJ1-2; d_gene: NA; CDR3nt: TGTGCCAGCAGCTTTGGGGTGCAGGGAGGCTACACCTTC; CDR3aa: CASSFGVQGGYTF
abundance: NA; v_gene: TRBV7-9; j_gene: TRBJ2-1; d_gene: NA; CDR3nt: TGTGCCAGCAGCTTAATGAGGCGGGAACGCTACAATGAGCAGTTCTTC; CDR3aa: CASSLMRRERYNEQFF
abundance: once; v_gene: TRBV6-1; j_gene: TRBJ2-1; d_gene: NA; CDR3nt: TGTGCCAGCAGTGAGTGGCTCCACAATGAGCAGTTCTTC; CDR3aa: CASSEWLHNEQFF
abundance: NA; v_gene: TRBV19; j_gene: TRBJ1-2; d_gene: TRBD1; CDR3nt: TGTGCCAGTAGTACCGGACAGGGGAGGGGCTACACCTTC; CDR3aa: CASSTGQGRGYTF
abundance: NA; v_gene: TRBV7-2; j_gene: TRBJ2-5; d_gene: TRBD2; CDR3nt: TGTGCCAGCAGCCAGACTAGCGGAGAGACCCAGTACTTC; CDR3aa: CASSQTSGETQYF
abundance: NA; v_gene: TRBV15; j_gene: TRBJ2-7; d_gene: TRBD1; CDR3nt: TGTGCCACCAGCGGGGACAGTTCACTAGGAGAGCGCTACGAGCAGTACTTC; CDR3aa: CATSGDSSLGERYEQYF
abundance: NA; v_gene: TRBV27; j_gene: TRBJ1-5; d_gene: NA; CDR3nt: TGTGCCAGCGGCGGACAGAGTCAGCCCCAGCATTTT; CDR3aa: CASGGQSQPQHF
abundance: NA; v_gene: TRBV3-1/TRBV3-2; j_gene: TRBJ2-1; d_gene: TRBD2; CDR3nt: TGTGCCAGCAGCCAAGAGTGGCTAGCGGGAGACCCCCAGTTCTTC; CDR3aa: CASSQEWLAGDPQFF
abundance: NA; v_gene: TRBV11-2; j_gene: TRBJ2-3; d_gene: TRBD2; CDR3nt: TGTGCCAGCAGCCCCCGGTGGCGGGAGGGCCACTATACGCAGTATTTT; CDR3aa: CASSPRWREGHYTQYF
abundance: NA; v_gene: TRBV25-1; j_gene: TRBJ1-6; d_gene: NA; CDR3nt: TGTGCCAGTAACAGGGCAGGATCACCCCTCCACTTT; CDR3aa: CASNRAGSPLHF
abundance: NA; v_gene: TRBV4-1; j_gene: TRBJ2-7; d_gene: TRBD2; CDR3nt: TGCGCCAGCAGCCAAGTGGGGACTAGCGGTTCCCACGAGCAGTACTTC; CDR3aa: CASSQVGTSGSHEQYF
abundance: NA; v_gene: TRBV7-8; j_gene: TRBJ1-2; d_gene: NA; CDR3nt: TGTGCCAGCAGCAAAGTTATAGGGACAAGCAGCTATGGCTACACCTTC; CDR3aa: CASSKVIGTSSYGYTF
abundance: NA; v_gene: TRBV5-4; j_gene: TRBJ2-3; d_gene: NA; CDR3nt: TGTGCCAGCAGATCAGGGCAGGGAACAGATACGCAGTATTTT; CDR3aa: CASRSGQGTDTQYF
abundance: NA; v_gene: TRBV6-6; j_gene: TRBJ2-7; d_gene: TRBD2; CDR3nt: TGTGCCAGCAGTCGGACTAGCGGGACCTACGAGCAGTACTTC; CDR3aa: CASSRTSGTYEQYF
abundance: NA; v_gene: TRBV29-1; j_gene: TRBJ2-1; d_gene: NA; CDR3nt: TGCAGCGTCCGCGACAACAATGAGCAGTTCTTC; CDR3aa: CSVRDNNEQFF
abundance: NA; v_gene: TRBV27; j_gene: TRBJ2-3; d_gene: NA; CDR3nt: TGTGCCAGCTGGGGAGCAGATACGCAGTATTTT; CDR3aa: CASWGADTQYF
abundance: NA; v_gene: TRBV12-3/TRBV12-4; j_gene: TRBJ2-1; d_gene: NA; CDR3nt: TGTGCCAGCGGACATTTCAATGAGCAGTTCTTC; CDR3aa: CASGHFNEQFF
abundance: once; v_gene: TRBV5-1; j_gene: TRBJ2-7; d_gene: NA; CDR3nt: TGCGCCAGCAGCTTGGCGGCGGGGAGGACCTACGAGCAGTACTTC; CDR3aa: CASSLAAGRTYEQYF
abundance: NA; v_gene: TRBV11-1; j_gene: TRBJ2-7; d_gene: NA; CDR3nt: TGTGCCAGCAGCTTCGGGGGGCCAAACGAGCAGTACTTC; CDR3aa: CASSFGGPNEQYF
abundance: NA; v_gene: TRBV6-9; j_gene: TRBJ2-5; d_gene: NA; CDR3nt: TGTGCCAGCAGCCCCCGCCGGGTCCAAGAGACCCAGTACTTC; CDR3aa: CASSPRRVQETQYF
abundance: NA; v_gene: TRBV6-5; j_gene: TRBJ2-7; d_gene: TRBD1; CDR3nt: TGTGCCAGCAGTTCCGACAGGGTATCGTACGAGCAGTACTTC; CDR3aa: CASSSDRVSYEQYF
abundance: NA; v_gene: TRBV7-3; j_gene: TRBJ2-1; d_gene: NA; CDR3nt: TGTGCCAGCAGTCCACGTGGACAGACAAATTACAATGAGCAGTTCTTC; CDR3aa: CASSPRGQTNYNEQFF
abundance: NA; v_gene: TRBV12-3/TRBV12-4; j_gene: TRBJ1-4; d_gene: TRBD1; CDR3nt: TGTGCCAGCAGCGATCACAGGGGCGAAAAACTGTTTTTT; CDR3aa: CASSDHRGEKLFF
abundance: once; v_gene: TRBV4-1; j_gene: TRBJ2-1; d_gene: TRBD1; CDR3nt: TGCGCCAGCAGCCATGTTTTTAAGGGACAGAGCTACAATGAGCAGTTCTTC; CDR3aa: CASSHVFKGQSYNEQFF
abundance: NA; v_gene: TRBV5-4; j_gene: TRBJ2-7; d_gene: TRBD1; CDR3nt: TGTGCCAGCAGCTTGGGGGACAGGGCGCACTACGAGCAGTACTTC; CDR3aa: CASSLGDRAHYEQYF
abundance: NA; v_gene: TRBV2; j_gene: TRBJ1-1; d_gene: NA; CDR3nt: TGTGCCAGCAGTCTCCGGGGGAACACTGAAGCTTTCTTT; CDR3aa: CASSLRGNTEAFF
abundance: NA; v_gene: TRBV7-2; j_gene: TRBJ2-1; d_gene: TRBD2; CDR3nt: TGTGCCAGCAGCACGGGACTAGCGGGGGGGGAGCAGTTCTTC; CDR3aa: CASSTGLAGGEQFF
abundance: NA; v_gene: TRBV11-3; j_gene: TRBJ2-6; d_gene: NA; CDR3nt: TGTGCCAGCAGCTTAATGTCTTCTGGGGCCAACGTCCTGACTTTC; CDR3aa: CASSLMSSGANVLTF
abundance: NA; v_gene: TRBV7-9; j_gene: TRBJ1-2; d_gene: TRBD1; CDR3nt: TGTGCCAGCAGTCCTGGACAGGGGCCCCCTAACTATGGCTACACCTTC; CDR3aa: CASSPGQGPPNYGYTF